This note documents a single T cell receptor (beta chain) sequence. The antigen is undetermined. The data stem from a study of T cell responses to AZD1222 COVID-19 vaccine. The study's findings and limits: Baseline seropositives among AZD1222 recipients totaled only five or six.

Measured with immunoSEQ multiplex PCR; TCRdb has only the in-frame clones, and not every one. The table shows approximately 100,000 clones, with 93% occurring only once. Sequencing was performed on peripheral blood, taken on day 0 of AZD1222 vaccination. This receptor was taken from an adult in good health.

The CDR3 DNA follows: TGTGCCAGCAGTGAGGAGATAGCGGGAGGGTTGTACAATGAGCAGTTCTTC. It is translated as CASSEEIAGGLYNEQFF. This chain uses TRBV6-1 with TRBJ2-1; 11 bases line up with TRBD2. The CDR3 is made up of 17 amino acids. Germline trimming cut 3 bases from V and 4 bases from J; bases unmatched to any gene: 8. Germline V gene sequence: CDR1 MNHNS, CDR2 SASEGT.